The clone carrying this TCR beta chain was seen ten or more times. The antigen remains undetermined. This entry is derived from a study of CD8 T cells in ankylosing spondylitis. Overall study results and limits: Disease-linked clones were found to be CD8+ and relatively rare in peripheral blood. Disease-linked clones reportedly showed significant enrichment in matched ankylosing spondylitis synovial fluid. The study identified a TCR beta motif of several highly homologous variants that appeared characteristic of ankylosing spondylitis blood.

Quantitative barcoded 5'-RACE was used to prepare TCR beta libraries. MiXCR, run by TCRdb on the 5' RACE reads, gives a single entry per CDR3 protein. The top ten clones hold approximately 10% of a sample with 200,000 or so distinct CDR3 sequences, around 13% of them seen once. The germline CDR1 and CDR2 sequences are SGHRS and YFSETQ. The CDR3 is 12 amino acids. V lost 5 bases and J lost 5, with 10 bases in between. The sequencing sample was made of blood, either unsorted or a sorted T cell fraction (not recorded which). The sequence derives from a female donor with ankylosing spondylitis or in good health (not recorded which). The chain is built from TRBV5-1 and TRBJ1-1; no clear D. This CDR3 is CASREGGTEAFF. CDR3 coding DNA: TGCGCCAGCAGGGAGGGAGGGACTGAAGCTTTCTTT.